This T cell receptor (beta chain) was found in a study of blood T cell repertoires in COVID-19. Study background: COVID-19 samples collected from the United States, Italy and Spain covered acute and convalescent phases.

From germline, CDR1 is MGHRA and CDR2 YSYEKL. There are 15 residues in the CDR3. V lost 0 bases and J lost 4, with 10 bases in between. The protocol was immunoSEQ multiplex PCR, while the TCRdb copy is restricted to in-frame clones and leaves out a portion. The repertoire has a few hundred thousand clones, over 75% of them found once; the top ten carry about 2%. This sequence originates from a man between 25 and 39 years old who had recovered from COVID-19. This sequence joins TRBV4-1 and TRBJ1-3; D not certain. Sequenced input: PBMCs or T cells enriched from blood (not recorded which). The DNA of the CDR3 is TGCGCCAGCAGCCAAGAGCAGGCCAGGGGAAACACCATATATTTT. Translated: CASSQEQARGNTIYF.